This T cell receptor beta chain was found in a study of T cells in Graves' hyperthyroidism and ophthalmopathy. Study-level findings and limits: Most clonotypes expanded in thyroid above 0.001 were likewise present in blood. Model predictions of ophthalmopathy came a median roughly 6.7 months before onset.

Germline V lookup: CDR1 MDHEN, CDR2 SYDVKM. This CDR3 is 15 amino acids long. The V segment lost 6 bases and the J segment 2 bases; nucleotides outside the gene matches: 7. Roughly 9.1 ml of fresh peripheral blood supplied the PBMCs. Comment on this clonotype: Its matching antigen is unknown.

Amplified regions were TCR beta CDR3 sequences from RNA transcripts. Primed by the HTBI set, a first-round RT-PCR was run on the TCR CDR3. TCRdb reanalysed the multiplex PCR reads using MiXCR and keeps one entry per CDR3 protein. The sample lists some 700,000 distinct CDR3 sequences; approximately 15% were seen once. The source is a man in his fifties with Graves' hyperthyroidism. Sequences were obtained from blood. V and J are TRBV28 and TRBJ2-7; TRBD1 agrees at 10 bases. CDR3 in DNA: TGTGCCAGCAGAAGCGGGACAGGGGCCCCCTACGAGCAGTACTTC. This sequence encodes CASRSGTGAPYEQYF.